The 5 T cell receptor beta chains given below trace back to one sample, sequenced in a study of blood T cell repertoires in COVID-19. The protocol was immunoSEQ multiplex PCR, while the TCRdb copy is restricted to in-frame clones and leaves out a portion. This sample has just over 95,000 clones, with around 76% found just once. The sequenced material came from peripheral blood. The receptors were sampled from an elderly man with acute or convalescent COVID-19.

The V call is TRBV27, the J call TRBJ2-7; TRBD2 agrees at 8 bases. The CDR3 covers 14 residues. With V trimmed by 5 bases and J by 6 bases, 9 bases remained unmatched. Germline assignment: CDR1 MNHEY and CDR2 SMNVEV (reference sequence). CDR3 sequence (DNA): TGTGCCAGCAGTAAACTAGCGGACGCTACCGAGCAGTACTTC. This gives the protein CASSKLADATEQYF.

V gene TRBV5-6 combines with J gene TRBJ2-5; D is ambiguous. CDR1 is SGHDT, CDR2 YYEEEE, per germline. Trimming took 1 base from V and 5 from J, leaving 3 bases between them. This CDR3 is 11 amino acids long. CDR3 nucleotide sequence: TGTGCCAGCAGCTTGCGGGAGACCCAGTACTTC. Translating gives CASSLRETQYF.

The chain links TRBV19 to TRBJ1-1; D ambiguous. The CDR3 runs 13 residues. V lost 7 bases to trimming and J lost 4 bases, with 13 bases between them. Germline CDR1 reads LNHDA; CDR2 reads SQIVND (reference sequence). The CDR3 loop is CASILGGGTEAFF. The CDR3 coding sequence is TGTGCCAGTATCCTGGGAGGCGGCACTGAAGCTTTCTTT.

The rearrangement uses TRBV30 and TRBJ1-2; D not resolved. The V end was cut by 3 bases, the J end by 6 bases, with 14 bases between. This CDR3 is 13 amino acids long. Germline V gene sequence: CDR1 GTSNPN, CDR2 SVGIG (reference sequence). The CDR3: CAWSPVGRDGYTF. CDR3 coding DNA: TGTGCCTGGAGCCCAGTTGGGCGGGATGGCTACACCTTC.

This clone appeared a single time. At one boundary the junction diverges from the germline segment, which might be a read error. The chain joins TRBV7-7 to TRBJ1-4; 7 nucleotides line up with TRBD1. The CDR3 extends over 15 amino acids. CDR1 and CDR2 (germline): SSHAT, FNYEAQ (reference sequence). The CDR3 sequence is CASSFARQGRGKLFF. The CDR3 DNA sequence: TGTGCTAGCAGCTTTGCCAGACAGGGAAGGGGAAAACTGTTTTTT.